This T cell receptor beta chain was sequenced in a study of blood T cell repertoires in COVID-19. Libraries were prepared by immunoSEQ multiplex PCR; TCRdb keeps only in-frame clonotypes and omits some of them. The sample comprises under 300,000 clones, roughly 80% of which are singletons, and about 3.2% rests with the top ten. The germline V gene has CDR1 SGHDT and CDR2 YYEEEE. The CDR3 sequence is 17 residues long. V lost 1 base and J lost 0, with 15 bases in between. This clone was counted only a few times. The receptor was derived from a woman aged 18-29 years with acute or convalescent COVID-19. This chain connects TRBV5-6 to TRBJ2-3, with D tentatively TRBD2 (5 bases). Sequencing input: peripheral blood. The chain's CDR3 is CASSLFPGEPSTDTQYF. The CDR3, as DNA: TGTGCCAGCAGCTTGTTCCCTGGGGAGCCCAGCACAGATACGCAGTATTTT.